A selection of T cell receptor beta chains follows, all from one sample in a study of post-analysis software for immune sequencing data. One entry per CDR3 protein results from TCRdb running MiXCR on the PCR reads. Of over 300,000 distinct CDR3 sequences in the sample, around 33% were seen once. The sequenced material came from blood. Every receptor here comes from a girl aged 5-17 years with multiple sclerosis. Both conserved end residues are part of each CDR3. The D gene is left open where the match is weak. A row's size may be missing; if present it is once, few, many or a size class.

TRBJ1-5 | . | TRBV6-1 | TRBD1 | TGTGCCAGCGCAGGGACAGTACCGGGTCAGCCCCAGCATTTT | CASAGTVPGQPQHF
TRBJ2-5 | few | TRBV28 | . | TGTGCCAGTCGAGGGAAGGGCGGGGCCCCTGCAGGGTCCCAGTACTTC | CASRGKGGAPAGSQYF
TRBJ2-3 | . | TRBV20-1 | . | TGCAGTGCTAGAGAGGGCCAAAGGGATACGCAGTATTTT | CSAREGQRDTQYF
TRBJ2-5 | few | TRBV6-1 | TRBD2 | TGTGCCAGCAGTGAAGGTAGCGGGGGGGCAGAAGAGCAGTACTTC | CASSEGSGGAEEQYF
TRBJ2-7 | few | TRBV19 | TRBD1 | TGTGCCAGTAGTATGACAGGGTTGCCCTACGAGCAGTACTTC | CASSMTGLPYEQYF
TRBJ2-5 | . | TRBV4-1 | TRBD1 | TGCGCCAGCAGCCAAGAGGGGACAGGTCAAGAGACCCAGTACTTC | CASSQEGTGQETQYF
TRBJ1-2 | few | TRBV14 | . | TGTGCCAGCAGCCAAGAGGTCCAATCAAAAGATGGCTACACCTTC | CASSQEVQSKDGYTF
TRBJ2-2 | few | TRBV15 | . | TGTGCCACCAGCAGACCCTACAGCGGGGAGCTGTTTTTT | CATSRPYSGELFF
TRBJ2-7 | few | TRBV12-5 | . | TGTGCTAGTGGTCCGGGACACCGGTCCTACGAGCAGTACTTC | CASGPGHRSYEQYF
TRBJ1-6 | few | TRBV9 | . | TGTGCCAGCAACCTGGGACAATATAATTCACCCCTCCACTTT | CASNLGQYNSPLHF
TRBJ2-4 | . | TRBV12-3/TRBV12-4 | . | TGTGCCAGCAGTTTAGCTGGGCCCCCCTCGGACATTCAGTACTTC | CASSLAGPPSDIQYF
TRBJ1-4 | few | TRBV4-2 | . | TGTGCCAGCAGCCCAAGGGACCGTGGTACGACTAATGAAAAACTGTTTTTT | CASSPRDRGTTNEKLFF
TRBJ1-6 | . | TRBV4-1 | . | TGCGCCAGCAGCCATTTGGATTCACCCCTCCACTTT | CASSHLDSPLHF
TRBJ2-1 | . | TRBV20-1 | TRBD2 | TGCAGTGCTAGAGGGACTAGCGACAATGAGCAGTTCTTC | CSARGTSDNEQFF
TRBJ2-1 | few | TRBV5-1 | . | TGCGCCAGCAGCCCGACCATGGGGGAGCAGTTCTTC | CASSPTMGEQFF
TRBJ1-5 | . | TRBV20-1 | TRBD1 | TGCAGTGCTAGCGTCGGGACAGGGAATCAGCCCCAGCATTTT | CSASVGTGNQPQHF
TRBJ1-5 | . | TRBV2 | . | TGTGCCAGCAGTGAAATCCCAGGAAATAATCAGCCCCAGCATTTT | CASSEIPGNNQPQHF
TRBJ1-4 | few | TRBV20-1 | TRBD1 | TGCAGTGCTAGGGGACAGGATGCAACTAATGAAAAACTGTTTTTT | CSARGQDATNEKLFF
TRBJ1-2 | . | TRBV27 | TRBD1 | TGTGCCAGCAGGCCACAGGGGCCTCTCTATGGCTACACCTTC | CASRPQGPLYGYTF
TRBJ1-1 | few | TRBV4-1 | . | TGCGCCAGCAGCCAGGTCACCGTTGGGTTCACTGAAGCTTTCTTT | CASSQVTVGFTEAFF
TRBJ2-2 | . | TRBV5-1 | . | TGCGCCAGCAGCCAACTTGCAGGGTTCACCGGGGAGCTGTTTTTT | CASSQLAGFTGELFF
TRBJ2-3 | . | TRBV7-2 | . | TGTGCCAGCAGCTTGAACGCCTTGGGCACAGATACGCAGTATTTT | CASSLNALGTDTQYF
TRBJ1-1 | few | TRBV12-3/TRBV12-4 | TRBD1 | TGTGCCAGCAGTCCCTGGGGACAGGGTAATTTTGAAGCTTTCTTT | CASSPWGQGNFEAFF
TRBJ1-2 | . | TRBV12-3/TRBV12-4 | . | TGTGCCAGCAGTTTTTGGGCTATTGACTATGGCTACACCTTC | CASSFWAIDYGYTF
TRBJ1-5 | . | TRBV10-3 | TRBD1 | TGTGCCATCAGTGAGACAGGGGGAAGCAATCAGCCCCAGCATTTT | CAISETGGSNQPQHF
TRBJ2-1 | . | TRBV7-8 | TRBD1 | TGTGCCAGCAGCGACCGACAGGGGGCGGGAAATGAGCAGTTCTTC | CASSDRQGAGNEQFF
TRBJ2-7 | . | TRBV12-3/TRBV12-4 | . | TGTGCCAGCAGTCCCCTCGGGGGCCTCGAGCAGTACTTC | CASSPLGGLEQYF
TRBJ1-5 | many | TRBV5-1 | . | TGTGCCAGCAGTCTGAGTAGCAATCAGCCCCAGCATTTT | CASSLSSNQPQHF
TRBJ1-2 | few | TRBV20-1 | TRBD1 | TGCAGTGCTAGAGATCAGGGGGGCAACTATGGCTACACCTTC | CSARDQGGNYGYTF
TRBJ1-4 | . | TRBV11-2 | . | TGTGCCAGCAGCTCCGGTAATGAAAAACTGTTTTTT | CASSSGNEKLFF
TRBJ1-2 | . | TRBV14 | TRBD1 | TGCGCCAGCAGCCAAGGACAGGGCTATGGCTACACCTTC | CASSQGQGYGYTF
TRBJ2-5 | . | TRBV6-2/TRBV6-3 | . | TGTGCCAGCAGTTACCAACAAGAGACCCAGTACTTC | CASSYQQETQYF
TRBJ1-1 | few | TRBV15 | TRBD1 | TGTGCCACCAGCAGAGCGAGACAGGGCACTGAAGCTTTCTTT | CATSRARQGTEAFF
TRBJ2-1 | once | TRBV11-2 | TRBD2 | TGTGCCAGCAGCTTCTTTCCTCCGGGACTAGCGGGGGTTAGCTCCTACAATGAGCAGTTCTTC | CASSFFPPGLAGVSSYNEQFF
TRBJ2-5 | . | TRBV24-1 | . | TGTGCCACCAGTGATTTTGGGGGAGAGACCCAGTACTTC | CATSDFGGETQYF
TRBJ2-3 | few | TRBV12-3/TRBV12-4 | TRBD2 | TGTGCCAGCGGACTAGCGGGCAACAGAGATACGCAGTATTTT | CASGLAGNRDTQYF
TRBJ2-1 | . | TRBV15 | TRBD2 | TGTGCCACCACCGCACGGGGGGGCCTAGACAATGAGCAGTTCTTC | CATTARGGLDNEQFF
TRBJ2-7 | . | TRBV6-5 | . | TGTGCCAGCAGTTACGGGACTCGGGGATACTACGAGCAGTACTTC | CASSYGTRGYYEQYF
TRBJ1-2 | few | TRBV21-1 | . | TGTGCCAGCAGGCGACCCAACTATGGCTACACCTTC | CASRRPNYGYTF
TRBJ1-5 | once | TRBV24-1 | . | TGTGCCACCAGTGATTCCCTTACGCCCCAGCATTTT | CATSDSLTPQHF
TRBJ2-1 | . | TRBV6-5 | . | TGTGCCAACAGCGTTTCCGGGACTCGGGACAATGAGCAGTTCTTC | CANSVSGTRDNEQFF
TRBJ2-5 | . | TRBV5-1 | TRBD2 | TGCGCCAGCAGCTCGGGAAAAACAACAGCGGGGGGGGTGCGAGAGACCCAGTACTTC | CASSSGKTTAGGVRETQYF
TRBJ1-6 | . | TRBV15 | . | TGTGCCACCAGCAGCCCGGGACATAAAAAGCTTCGGGCTTCACCCCTCCACTTT | CATSSPGHKKLRASPLHF
TRBJ2-1 | . | TRBV7-9 | TRBD2 | TGTGCCAGCAGCCCCGATTGGGGGAGGGAGAATGAGCAGTTCTTC | CASSPDWGRENEQFF
TRBJ2-5 | many | TRBV10-2 | TRBD2 | TGCGCCAGCAGTGCACTAGCGGGGGGGCAAGAGACCCAGTACTTC | CASSALAGGQETQYF
TRBJ1-2 | . | TRBV29-1 | . | TGCAGCGCTAAAAGGGGGGGCGGCTACACCTTC | CSAKRGGGYTF
TRBJ1-2 | . | TRBV20-1 | TRBD1 | TGCAGTGCTAGAGATCGGAGACAGGGAGACTGTGGCTACACCTTC | CSARDRRQGDCGYTF
TRBJ2-5 | many | TRBV5-1 | . | TGCGCCAGCAGCCCTAACCAGGGCTACCAAGAGACCCAGTACTTC | CASSPNQGYQETQYF
TRBJ2-7 | . | TRBV6-5 | . | TGTGCCAGCAGCTTGAAACGGGTTCCCTACGAGCAGTACTTC | CASSLKRVPYEQYF
TRBJ2-7 | . | TRBV7-2 | TRBD1 | TGTGCCAGCAGCCGTTATTGGCAGGGGGCAGAGATATACGAGCAGTACTTC | CASSRYWQGAEIYEQYF
TRBJ2-7 | . | TRBV20-1 | . | TGCAGTGCTAGAGAGACGACTTACGAGCAGTACTTC | CSARETTYEQYF
TRBJ2-1 | . | TRBV7-2 | . | TGTGCCCGCAACCCCAGAGGGGGGCCAAAGAATGAGCAGTTCTTC | CARNPRGGPKNEQFF
TRBJ2-5 | few | TRBV10-3 | . | TGTGCCATCAGCCGACAGGGCGGGGAAGAGACCCAGTACTTC | CAISRQGGEETQYF